The 20 T cell receptor beta chains below come from one sample, sequenced in a study of cytomegalovirus exposure and HLA in healthy donors. Primers for the PCR totalled 60 Vbeta and 13 Jbeta. The protocol was immunoSEQ multiplex PCR, while the TCRdb copy is restricted to in-frame clones and leaves out a portion. The table lists over 120,000 clones, about 80% of them singletons, with under 5% in the top ten. The sequenced material came from PBMCs. These receptors were obtained from a man aged 35-49 years in good health and CMV-seronegative.

This chain connects TRBV5-8 to TRBJ2-1; unclear D gene. There are 15 residues in the CDR3. The germline CDR1 and CDR2 sequences are SGHTS and YDEGEE. Trimming shortened V by 1 base and J by 8 bases, and 16 bases separated the two germline ends. Written as DNA, the CDR3 is TGTGCCAGCAGCTTGCGAACTATCCTCGGCCATGAGCAGTTCTTC. Translation gives CASSLRTILGHEQFF.

This chain uses TRBV19 with TRBJ1-5; the D is unclear. This CDR3 has 15 residues. Between the trimmed V and J ends, which lost 6 bases and 2 bases, there was a span of 14 bases. From germline, CDR1 is LNHDA and CDR2 SQIVND (reference sequence). CDR3: CASSPGVPGNQPQHF. DNA for the CDR3: TGTGCCAGTAGCCCCGGGGTCCCTGGCAATCAGCCCCAGCATTTT. The variable domain in full, with the rest retrieved from reference TRBV19 and TRBJ1-5, is DGGITQSPKYLFRKEGQNVTLSCEQNLNHDAMYWYRQDPGQGLRLIYYSQIVNDFQKGDIAEGYSVSREKKESFPLTVTSAQKNPTAFYLCASSPGVPGNQPQHFGDGTRLSIL.

In DNA form, the CDR3 reads TGCGCCAGCAGCCAGGGTGACAGGGGGCCGGGTGATACGCAGTATTTT. This codes for CASSQGDRGPGDTQYF. This chain links TRBV4-3 with TRBJ2-3, with 10 bases matching TRBD1. Germline V gives CDR1 LGHNA, CDR2 YSLEER. This CDR3 has 16 residues. The ends lost 3 bases at V and 6 bases at J; junction bases unmatched: 9.

In regard to this clone: A read error may produce the germline difference seen at one junction end. The V gene is TRBV14, the J gene TRBJ1-2; TRBD1 matches at 8 bases. This CDR3 has 15 amino acids. Looked up from germline, CDR1 is SGHDN and CDR2 is FVKESK. CDR3 sequence reads: CAGSQRQGWNYGYTF. The CDR3 DNA reads as TGTGCCGGCAGCCAAAGACAGGGGTGGAACTATGGCTACACCTTC.

The CDR3 is CASTSHEGYGYTF. In nucleotides, the CDR3 is TGTGCCAGTACATCCCACGAGGGTTATGGCTACACCTTC. V is TRBV19 and J is TRBJ1-2; D not resolved. The CDR3 is made up of 13 amino acids. The V end was cut by 7 bases, the J end by 5 bases, with 14 bases between. Germline CDR1 is LNHDA and CDR2 is SQIVND (reference sequence).

The chain uses TRBV7-2 and TRBJ2-6; D is perhaps TRBD1 (6 bases). CDR1 and CDR2 from the germline V gene are SGHTA and FQGNSA. This CDR3 is built from 16 residues. The V end was cut by 5 bases, the J end by 1 base, with 12 bases between. The CDR3 loop is CASSKLTGSGANVLTF. The CDR3 DNA reads as TGTGCCAGCAGCAAGCTAACAGGGTCTGGGGCCAACGTCCTGACTTTC.

The gene calls are TRBV6-6 and TRBJ2-7, with TRBD1 identical over 9 bases. Germline V CDR1 and CDR2: MNHNY, SVGAGI (reference sequence). Trimming took 8 bases from V and 1 from J; bases not matched to a gene: 3. The CDR3 has 13 amino acids. This CDR3 is CASGQGLSYEQYF. Here the CDR3 DNA reads TGTGCCAGCGGACAGGGGCTTTCCTACGAGCAGTACTTC.

The chain couples TRBV7-2 to TRBJ2-1; D not certain. CDR3 length: 13 amino acids. V was trimmed by 5 bases and J by 2 bases, leaving 7 bases between them. CDR1 SGHTA and CDR2 FQGNSA come from the germline V gene. The CDR3 nucleotides read TGTGCCAGCAGCCGGAGACCCTACAATGAGCAGTTCTTC. Encoded protein: CASSRRPYNEQFF.

V is TRBV2 and J is TRBJ1-6, with 8 bases lining up with TRBD1. CDR3 length: 14 residues. Germline trimming cut 7 bases from V and 7 bases from J; bases unmatched to any gene: 6. CDR1 is SNHLY and CDR2 is FYNNEI in the germline V gene. In DNA, the CDR3 is TGTGCCAGCAATCGGGACAGGATGAATTCACCCCTCCACTTT. This translates into CASNRDRMNSPLHF.

V and J are TRBV11-3 and TRBJ2-2; 9 bases map to TRBD1. With V trimmed by 2 bases and J by 7 bases, 8 bases remained unmatched. The CDR3 consists of 16 residues. From germline, CDR1 is SGHNT and CDR2 YENEEA. The CDR3 reads CASSLPLTGGNGELFF. CDR3 coding DNA: TGTGCCAGCAGCTTACCTTTGACAGGGGGGAACGGGGAGCTGTTTTTT.

The chain recombines TRBV7-3 with TRBJ1-1, with 8 bases fitting TRBD1. CDR1 and CDR2 (germline): SGHTA, FQGTGA. CDR3 size: 14 residues. Trimming removed 4 bases from V and 6 bases from J; junction bases left unmatched: 7. The CDR3 region has the DNA TGTGCCAGCAGCTACGGGACAGGAACTGCTGAAGCTTTCTTT. Its translation: CASSYGTGTAEAFF.

In this sample, this clone turned up a few times. The rearrangement links TRBV6-1 to TRBJ1-5; D remains unclear. Looked up from germline, CDR1 is MNHNS and CDR2 is SASEGT. This CDR3 region has 16 residues. Trimming shortened V by 0 bases and J by 0 bases, and 9 bases separated the two germline ends. The CDR3 nucleotides are TGTGCCAGCAGTGAAGCACGTCAGTATAGCAATCAGCCCCAGCATTTT. Translation: CASSEARQYSNQPQHF.

The chain combines TRBV27 with TRBJ1-2; perhaps TRBD1 as D (6 bases). Trimming left V 9 bases short and J 4 bases short, with 21 bases between. Per germline, CDR1 MNHEY and CDR2 SMNVEV (reference sequence). This CDR3 region has 15 residues. CDR3 in amino acids: CASSTGIDASYGYTF. CDR3 bases: TGTGCCAGTTCGACAGGAATCGATGCATCCTATGGCTACACCTTC.

The V and J genes are TRBV10-2 and TRBJ2-1; 9 bases line up with TRBD2. V shed 4 bases, J shed 3 bases, and the junction held 4 bases outside the gene matches. The CDR3 extends over 15 amino acids. Germline V lookup: CDR1 WSHSY, CDR2 SAAADI. For the CDR3, the DNA is TGCGCCAGCAGTGTCGGCGGGGGGGTCTACAATGAGCAGTTCTTC. Translating it yields CASSVGGGVYNEQFF.

As to this clone: In the same sample, other DNA sequences code for this CDR3. The chain has TRBV28 and TRBJ2-7, with a tentative D call TRBD1 (6 bases). The CDR3 contains 15 residues. Trimming left V 6 bases short and J 0 bases short, with 15 bases between. CDR1 MDHEN and CDR2 SYDVKM come from the germline V gene. The chain's CDR3 is CASSLGQSFSYEQYF. The CDR3 DNA sequence: TGTGCCAGCAGCCTTGGACAGTCCTTCTCCTACGAGCAGTACTTC.

This chain connects TRBV5-1 to TRBJ2-3; 8 bases line up with TRBD1. The CDR3 has 14 amino acids. The V and J ends lost 5 bases and 1 base, in that order; junction bases with no gene match: 3. Looked up from germline, CDR1 is SGHRS and CDR2 is YFSETQ. The CDR3 protein is CASRLTGGTDTQYF. The CDR3 nucleotides read TGCGCCAGCAGGTTGACAGGGGGCACAGATACGCAGTATTTT.

The chain employs TRBV30 and TRBJ1-6; 10 positions match TRBD1. The J segment lost 6 bases and the V segment lost 2 bases, leaving 1 base of the junction unmatched. CDR1 is GTSNPN, CDR2 SVGIG, per germline (reference sequence). This CDR3 is built from 14 residues. The DNA for the CDR3 is TGTGCCTGGAGTTGGACAGGGGGTAATTCACCCCTCCACTTT. This encodes CAWSWTGGNSPLHF. The variable domain in full, completed from reference TRBV30 and TRBJ1-6, reads SQTIHQWPATLVQPVGSPLSLECTVEGTSNPNLYWYRQAAGRGLQLLFYSVGIGQISSEVPQNLSASRPQDRQFILSSKKLLLSDSGFYLCAWSWTGGNSPLHFGNGTRLTVT.

The chain couples TRBV7-3 to TRBJ2-7, with D uncertain. The V and J ends lost 1 base and 6 bases respectively, with 10 bases between them. CDR1 SGHTA and CDR2 FQGTGA come from the germline V gene. This CDR3 spans 13 amino acids. CDR3 sequence: CASSLKESLEQYF. The DNA for the CDR3 is TGTGCCAGCAGCTTAAAAGAGAGTCTCGAGCAGTACTTC.

This clone occurred once. The rearrangement links TRBV7-9 to TRBJ2-7, with D hard to call. Germline V gene lookup returns CDR1 SEHNR and CDR2 FQNEAQ (reference sequence). Trimming removed 1 base at V and 4 bases at J, with 8 bases between. The CDR3 extends over 13 amino acids. This CDR3 is CASSLGQVYEQYF. In DNA form, the CDR3 reads TGTGCCAGCAGCTTAGGCCAGGTATACGAGCAGTACTTC.

The V call is TRBV7-2, the J call TRBJ2-7; a possible D gene is TRBD2 (6 bases). The ends were cut back, 1 base at V and 7 bases at J, with 14 bases in the middle. The V gene's germline CDR1 is SGHTA and CDR2 FQGNSA. The CDR3 sequence is 14 residues long. The CDR3 DNA sequence: TGTGCCAGCAGCTTAGTCGGGGGTAGTGAAGAGCAGTACTTC. Protein product: CASSLVGGSEEQYF. The variable domain in full, with the rest retrieved from reference TRBV7-2 and TRBJ2-7, is GAGVSQSPSNKVTEKGKDVELRCDPISGHTALYWYRQSLGQGLEFLIYFQGNSAPDKSGLPSDRFSAERTGGSVSTLTIQRTQQEDSAVYLCASSLVGGSEEQYFGPGTRLTVT.